There are a few counts of the clone carrying this T cell receptor beta chain. Its antigen remains unidentified. The data were taken from a study of blood T cells in healthy people across ages. Through a sample-barcoded 5' primer and a J-beta primer mix, a second PCR was run for about 7 to 12 cycles. Carrying 12 random nucleotides, a template-switch adaptor labeled each individual cDNA molecule. TCRdb itself ran the 5' RACE reads through MiXCR, one entry per CDR3 protein. The sample shows approximately 490,000 distinct CDR3 sequences, under 30% of them seen only once. Germline assignment: CDR1 KGHSH and CDR2 LQKENI. This CDR3 region has 13 residues. Study-wide results and limits: With unsorted PBMCs, a conclusive comparison of naive versus antigen-experienced cells was not possible.

The data were also submitted as part of a second study, on T cells of mothers and their children. That report adds: Three healthy Caucasian mothers gave samples, and so did their six children.

The clonotype was recovered from a boy aged 5-17 years in good health. The chain has TRBV18 and TRBJ2-7, with D maybe TRBD2 (5 bases). Gene TRBJ2-5 matches the end of the DNA better, so the J call may be wrong. Sequenced: blood. The CDR3 DNA reads TGTGCCAGCTCACTTCAGCCGGGGGAGACCCAGTACTTC. Protein product: CASSLQPGETQYF.